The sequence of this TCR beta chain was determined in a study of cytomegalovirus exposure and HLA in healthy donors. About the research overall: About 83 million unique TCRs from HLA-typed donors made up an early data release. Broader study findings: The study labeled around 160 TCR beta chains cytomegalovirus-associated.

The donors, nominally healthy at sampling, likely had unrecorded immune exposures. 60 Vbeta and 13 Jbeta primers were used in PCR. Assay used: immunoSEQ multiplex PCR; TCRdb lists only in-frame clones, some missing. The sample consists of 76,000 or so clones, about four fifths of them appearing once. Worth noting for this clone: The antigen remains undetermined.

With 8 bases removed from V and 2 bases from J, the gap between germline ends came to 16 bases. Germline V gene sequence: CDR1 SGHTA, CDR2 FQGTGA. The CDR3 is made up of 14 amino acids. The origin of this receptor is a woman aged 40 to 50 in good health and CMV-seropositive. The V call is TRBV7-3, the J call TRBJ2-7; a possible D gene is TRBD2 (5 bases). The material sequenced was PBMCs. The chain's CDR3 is CASGTGGPPYEQYF. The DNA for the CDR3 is TGTGCCAGCGGCACGGGCGGGCCTCCCTACGAGCAGTACTTC.